This is a list of T cell receptor beta chains from one sample in a study of blood T cell repertoires in COVID-19. TCRdb's copy holds only in-frame clones and misses some; the assay was immunoSEQ multiplex PCR. The sample has 40,000 or so clones; around 85% are singletons. Specimen: peripheral blood. The receptors stem from a man aged 40-49 years with active COVID-19. CDR3s include the opening cysteine and the closing phenylalanine or tryptophan. The order of the fields is V gene, clone size, J gene, D gene, CDR3 DNA, CDR3 protein. A D gene is named only where the DNA matches it firmly. Clone sizes are given selectively: once, few, many, or a class where the clone is expanded.

>TRBV28|.|TRBJ1-5|TRBD1
TGTGCCAGCAGTTTCCTCGGACAGGGTCGAAGCCTCACACTTGTAGAGCCCCAGCATTTT
CASSFLGQGRSLTLVEPQHF
>TRBV5-1|.|TRBJ1-1|.
TGCGCCAGCAGCCCGGAGCGGAACACTGAAGCTTTCTTT
CASSPERNTEAFF
>TRBV12-2|once|TRBJ2-7|.
TGTGCAAGTCGCTTAGGGTCGTACGGACAGGGGGAAGACTACGAGCAGTACTTC
CASRLGSYGQGEDYEQYF
>TRBV7-9|.|TRBJ2-1|TRBD2
TGTGCCAGCAACCCACCGGGACTAGCGGGATCAATGCAGTTCTTC
CASNPPGLAGSMQFF
>TRBV11-2|.|TRBJ1-2|TRBD1
TGTGCCAGCAGCTTAGCGGGACAGGTTGATGGCTACACCTTC
CASSLAGQVDGYTF
>TRBV28|.|TRBJ2-2|TRBD1
TGTGCCAGCAGTTTTGCAGGGGGCGCACCGGGTAACACCGGGGAGCTGTTTTTT
CASSFAGGAPGNTGELFF
>TRBV30|.|TRBJ1-1|.
TGTGCCTGGGGCGCACGGGCTGAAGCTTTCTTT
CAWGARAEAFF
>TRBV5-1|.|TRBJ1-4|.
TGCGCCAGCAGCTACTCCAGCGTCCCGGGGGACGAAAAACTGTTTTTT
CASSYSSVPGDEKLFF
>TRBV2|.|TRBJ2-2|.
TGTGCCAGCAGCGGGACTCGGGCGAACACCGGGGAGCTGTTTTTT
CASSGTRANTGELFF
>TRBV27|.|TRBJ2-1|.
TGTGCCAGAATCAGCTACCAGGAAAAGGACTGTAGTACCCGGAATGAGCAGTTCTTC
CARISYQEKDCSTRNEQFF
>TRBV27|.|TRBJ2-6|.
TGTGCCAGCAGCCCACAGACCTTCTCTGGGGCCAACGTCCTGACTTTC
CASSPQTFSGANVLTF
>TRBV13|few|TRBJ2-7|TRBD1
TGTGCCAGCAGCTTCCTCGGGACAGGGTCCGAGCAGTACTTC
CASSFLGTGSEQYF
>TRBV5-1|.|TRBJ1-1|.
TGCGCCAGCAGCTTGGATGGGACAAAGCGATCGGATGAAGCTTTCTTT
CASSLDGTKRSDEAFF
>TRBV18|.|TRBJ2-7|TRBD2
TGTGCCAGCTCACCCCTACCGGGACTAGCGGGAGTCTACGAGCAGTACTTC
CASSPLPGLAGVYEQYF
>TRBV7-9|.|TRBJ1-3|.
TGTGCCAGCAGTATGGGGCTGTATTCTGGAAACACCATATATTTT
CASSMGLYSGNTIYF
>TRBV28|.|TRBJ2-1|TRBD2
TGTGCCAGCAGTTTCGGACTAGGGAACATTAATGAGCAGTTCTTC
CASSFGLGNINEQFF
>TRBV27|.|TRBJ2-3|.
TGTGCCAGCAGTTTATTACTGACAGCTACAAACACAGATACGCAGTATTTT
CASSLLLTATNTDTQYF
>TRBV27|.|TRBJ1-5|TRBD1
TGTGCCAGCAGTTTTGGGACAGGGAATCAGCCCCAGCATTTT
CASSFGTGNQPQHF
>TRBV27|once|TRBJ1-2|.
TGTGCCAGCAGTAGACGGAGTGACTATGGCTACACCTTC
CASSRRSDYGYTF
>TRBV28|.|TRBJ2-3|TRBD2
TGTGCCAGCAGACCTTTTCTAGCGGACACAGATACGCAGTATTTT
CASRPFLADTDTQYF
>TRBV9|.|TRBJ1-3|.
TGTGCCAGCAGCGTAGAGCTCGCATTTGGAAACACCATATATTTT
CASSVELAFGNTIYF
>TRBV7-3|.|TRBJ2-2|TRBD2
TGTGCCAGCAGCCCTATCTTACCGGGACTAGCGCCCTTGGGCACCGGGGAGCTGTTTTTT
CASSPILPGLAPLGTGELFF
>TRBV7-8|.|TRBJ2-6|.
TGTGCCAGCTCGGCAGGATCGACAAGCTCTGGGGCCAACGTCCTGACTTTC
CASSAGSTSSGANVLTF
>TRBV5-6|.|TRBJ2-7|.
TGTGCCAGCAGCCGGGACATAGACATGTTACCCTACGAGCAGTACTTC
CASSRDIDMLPYEQYF
>TRBV5-1|.|TRBJ2-7|.
TGCGCCAGCAGTGACAGATCCTACGAGCAGTACTTC
CASSDRSYEQYF
>TRBV6-5|.|TRBJ1-2|.
TGTGCCAGCAGCCCCAGGGGCGGAGACGGCTACACCTTC
CASSPRGGDGYTF
>TRBV5-1|.|TRBJ2-3|.
TGCGCCAGCCGGGAGAGGGGCCCTAGCACAGATACGCAGTATTTT
CASRERGPSTDTQYF
>TRBV9|.|TRBJ1-1|TRBD1
TGTGCCAGCAGCGTAGGAGACAGGGGGCACCCCGAAGCTTTCTTT
CASSVGDRGHPEAFF
>TRBV27|.|TRBJ2-3|TRBD2
TGTGCCAGCAGTTTAGTTGCGGGAGGTGGCACAGATACGCAGTATTTT
CASSLVAGGGTDTQYF
>TRBV7-9|once|TRBJ2-3|.
TGTGCCAGCAGCCTCTCCACGTTCGGAGATACGCAGTATTTT
CASSLSTFGDTQYF
>TRBV5-1|.|TRBJ2-7|TRBD2
TGCGCCAGCAGCTTGGCGCTAGCGGGCTCCTACGAGCAGTACTTC
CASSLALAGSYEQYF
>TRBV14|.|TRBJ1-2|TRBD1
TGTGCCAGCAGCCCCGGGACAGACTATGGCTACACCTTC
CASSPGTDYGYTF
>TRBV29-1|.|TRBJ2-7|TRBD2
TGCAGCGTGACTAGCGGGAGTCTCTACGAGCAGTACTTC
CSVTSGSLYEQYF
>TRBV28|.|TRBJ1-5|.
TGTGCCAGCAGAAACCAGGCGTTCAATAGCAATCAGCCCCAGCATTTT
CASRNQAFNSNQPQHF
>TRBV11-2|.|TRBJ1-5|.
TGTGCCAGCAGCTTCTCTACAGGGAGAGGACAGCCCCAGCATTTT
CASSFSTGRGQPQHF